This is a list of T cell receptor beta chains from one sample in a study of PD-1 and CTLA-4 blockade in melanoma. Profiled with immunoSEQ multiplex PCR; TCRdb holds only in-frame clones, not every one. The data show fewer than 20,000 clones, 65% to 85% seen once. This sample comprised CD8+ T cells from peripheral blood, obtained before anti-PD-1 treatment. Receptors originate from a human donor with melanoma. The CDR3 runs from the conserved cysteine through the conserved F or W. Fields, in order: J gene, V gene, CDR3 protein.

j_gene: TRBJ1-1; v_gene: TRBV12-3/TRBV12-4; CDR3aa: CASSLQVNTEAFF
j_gene: TRBJ2-3; v_gene: TRBV3-1/TRBV3-2; CDR3aa: CASSRTGGLRDTQYF
j_gene: TRBJ1-2; v_gene: TRBV5-4; CDR3aa: CASRVSGAPPSSYTF
j_gene: TRBJ2-7; v_gene: TRBV5-8; CDR3aa: CASSIGLAGFKGYEQYF
j_gene: TRBJ1-2; v_gene: TRBV28; CDR3aa: CASARANYGYTF
j_gene: TRBJ2-1; v_gene: TRBV7-9; CDR3aa: CASSWERISYNEQFF
j_gene: TRBJ2-7; v_gene: TRBV27; CDR3aa: CASSLWGQAPGREQYF
j_gene: TRBJ1-1; v_gene: TRBV7-6; CDR3aa: CASSPTPSESEAFF
j_gene: TRBJ1-1; v_gene: TRBV29-1; CDR3aa: CSAVTGMNTEAFF
j_gene: TRBJ2-7; v_gene: TRBV6-5; CDR3aa: CASSSPDRHYEQYF
j_gene: TRBJ2-5; v_gene: TRBV4-1; CDR3aa: CASSPPEDRRQETQYF
j_gene: TRBJ1-4; v_gene: TRBV18; CDR3aa: CASSPDEPTDSTNEKLFF
j_gene: TRBJ2-3; v_gene: TRBV24-1; CDR3aa: CASGIVDTQYF
j_gene: TRBJ2-1; v_gene: TRBV28; CDR3aa: CASSLDSRVHNEQFF
j_gene: TRBJ2-3; v_gene: TRBV6-4; CDR3aa: CASSDLPTDTQYF
j_gene: TRBJ2-3; v_gene: TRBV12-3/TRBV12-4; CDR3aa: CASSFGRADTQYF
j_gene: TRBJ2-6; v_gene: TRBV7-9; CDR3aa: CASTFTDSRSSGANVLTF
j_gene: TRBJ1-3; v_gene: TRBV6-5; CDR3aa: CASRGQGSGNTIYF
j_gene: TRBJ1-5; v_gene: TRBV7-8; CDR3aa: CASSLEGGGQPQHF
j_gene: TRBJ2-1; v_gene: TRBV2; CDR3aa: CASSDDRNYNEQFF
j_gene: TRBJ2-5; v_gene: TRBV5-4; CDR3aa: CASSSDGAQETQYF
j_gene: TRBJ2-2; v_gene: TRBV11-2; CDR3aa: CASSLGSQGGTGELFF
j_gene: TRBJ1-2; v_gene: TRBV4-1; CDR3aa: CASSPGQGKNYGYTF
j_gene: TRBJ2-2; v_gene: TRBV30; CDR3aa: CAWSLGSVTGELFF
j_gene: TRBJ1-4; v_gene: TRBV5-6; CDR3aa: CASSPNGDWDARANEKLFF
j_gene: TRBJ1-6; v_gene: TRBV6-6; CDR3aa: CASIRSGQLLPNSPLHF
j_gene: TRBJ1-2; v_gene: TRBV2; CDR3aa: CASGRDSYGYTF
j_gene: TRBJ1-1; v_gene: TRBV6-5; CDR3aa: CASSPRGQLAFF
j_gene: TRBJ2-1; v_gene: TRBV10-1; CDR3aa: CASGRDRGSNEQFF
j_gene: TRBJ1-4; v_gene: TRBV6-1; CDR3aa: CASSEVPGQGEKLFF
j_gene: TRBJ2-2; v_gene: TRBV27; CDR3aa: CASSFDTGELFF
j_gene: TRBJ2-7; v_gene: TRBV4-1; CDR3aa: CASSTTSGGAYEQYF
j_gene: TRBJ1-4; v_gene: TRBV5-4; CDR3aa: CASSTTGGALEKLFF